Listed below are T cell receptor beta chains from one sample, sequenced in a study of PD-L1 blockade in urothelial cancer. Profiling relied on immunoSEQ multiplex PCR, and the TCRdb table lists in-frame clones only, not all of them. The sample yields roughly 91,000 clones, around 85% seen once. Sequenced material: PBMCs, taken around atezolizumab (anti-PD-L1) treatment. The origin of the receptors is a man aged 55 to 70 with urothelial cancer. CDR3s include the opening cysteine and the closing phenylalanine or tryptophan.

V gene	CDR3 protein
TRBV11-2	CASSLEGWGAEAFF
TRBV5-1	CASSSEGTTNEKLFF
TRBV28	CASSFSSGRMYIQYF
TRBV7-2	CASSLGTFGSTEAFF
TRBV5-1	CASSLVRVSDTQYF
TRBV28	CASSFNSFTEAFF
TRBV5-1	CASSTGGRVGEKLFF
TRBV11-2	CASSLGTAYQETQYF
TRBV5-5	CASSFLTPNQPQHF
TRBV2	CASSDPGGDTDTQYF
TRBV2	CASSAYNEQFF
TRBV7-9	CASSLSEVMNTEAFF
TRBV19	CASSSAGSNTGELFF
TRBV4-2	CASSQSGGSADTQYF
TRBV7-9	CASSPTGHTYEQYF
TRBV30	CAWSSSSYEQYF
TRBV28	CASSLPQGLSYEQYF
TRBV11-2	CASSLRETGSLNTEAFF
TRBV5-1	CASSLRGGSYEQYF
TRBV11-2	CASSPRLAGVVNTQYF
TRBV5-4	CASRPGTGDYNEQFF
TRBV28	CASSSFSGTGSYEQYF
TRBV6-1	CASRGQGEVQPQHF
TRBV28	CASTSPGLGSYEQYF
TRBV10-3	CAISNPGQGLDEQYF
TRBV7-9	CASSGDGAYPNHEQYF
TRBV7-2	CASSLLIFSAGGTNEQFF
TRBV19	CASSQQEGTEAFF
TRBV19	CASSPTGGGSSYEQYF
TRBV7-3	CASSPTSGSSNEQFF
TRBV29-1	CSVRDRNTEAFF
TRBV6-5	CASSTSRDEQYF
TRBV2	CASSGGYYGYTF
TRBV5-1	CASSLDRSGKATYEQYF
TRBV9	CASSEGDEGLAARETQYF
TRBV7-2	CASSRHGGTGNTIYF
TRBV30	CAWTPGSGISYNEQFF
TRBV30	CAWGQGPATNEKLFF
TRBV7-3	CASSFRRNEQFF
TRBV5-1	CASSLRTSGKTDTQYF